These 5 T cell receptor beta chains share one sample of origin, sequenced in a study of T cells expressing NK-cell markers. With the 5' RACE reads reprocessed, TCRdb shows one record per CDR3 protein and no DNA. The sample data list around 140,000 distinct CDR3 sequences. The source material was blood T cells: a sorted CD56 or NKG2C T cell subset, CD4+ or CD8+ T cells, or bulk PBMC T cells (not recorded which). Receptors originate from a man aged 18 to 30 in good health.

The gene calls are TRBV11-2 and TRBJ2-1; the TRBD2 assignment by TCRdb is unverifiable without DNA. The germline V gene has CDR1 SGHAT and CDR2 FQNNGV. The CDR3 runs to 17 residues. This CDR3 is CASSLDPFGPLNNEQFF.

The rearrangement joins TRBV2 to TRBJ1-5; TCRdb returns TRBD1, unconfirmable since there is no DNA. This CDR3 has 13 residues. From germline, CDR1 is SNHLY and CDR2 FYNNEI. This CDR3 is CASVGGGNQPQHF.

V is TRBV6-5 and J is TRBJ1-2. This CDR3 region has 14 residues. Germline V gene lookup returns CDR1 MNHEY and CDR2 SVGAGI. This chain's CDR3 is CASSYSGPDYGYTF.

The genes are TRBV6-1 and TRBJ2-1; as DNA is missing, the TRBD2 call by TCRdb cannot be tested. This CDR3 has 17 residues. Germline V CDR1 and CDR2: MNHNS, SASEGT. Here the CDR3 reads CASSLRGTSFGYNEQFF.

The chain has TRBV30 and TRBJ2-7; TCRdb's D gene call, TRBD2, goes unchecked for lack of DNA. In germline, CDR1 is GTSNPN, CDR2 SVGIG (reference sequence). CDR3 size: 14 residues. The CDR3 reads CASSVGTTTYEQYF.